The 2 T cell receptor beta chains presented below share a single source sample, sequenced in a study of T cell responses to AZD1222 COVID-19 vaccine. Here immunoSEQ multiplex PCR was the method, and the copy in TCRdb shows in-frame clones only, minus some. The sample includes roughly 77,000 clones, about nine tenths of them seen just once. The sample was peripheral blood, taken 28 days after the second AZD1222 dose. These receptor sequences come from an adult who received the AZD1222 COVID-19 vaccine.

The CDR3 DNA follows: TGTGCCAGCTACCGACGGGAAGGCTACAATGAGCAGTTCTTC. Amino acid sequence: CASYRREGYNEQFF. This sequence joins TRBV7-8 and TRBJ2-1; D may be TRBD2 (5 bases). V was cut by 8 bases and J by 3 bases, with 14 bases left in between. Germline CDR1 reads SGHVS; CDR2 reads FQNEAQ. The length of the CDR3 is 14 residues.

This clone was counted once. The rearrangement links TRBV5-1 to TRBJ1-4; D not resolved. Germline V gives CDR1 SGHRS, CDR2 YFSETQ. There are 14 residues in the CDR3. V was clipped by 0 bases and J by 3 bases, with 6 bases between them. The CDR3 sequence is CASSLVSANEKLFF. The DNA for the CDR3 is TGCGCCAGCAGCTTGGTGTCAGCTAATGAAAAACTGTTTTTT.